This T cell receptor beta chain stems from a study of control samples from healthy donors and cancer patients. TCRdb's table, derived via immunoSEQ multiplex PCR, lists solely in-frame clones and lacks some. This table has tens of thousands of clones, approximately 90% appearing once. Trimming shortened V by 2 bases and J by 4 bases, and 10 bases separated the two germline ends. This CDR3 spans 14 amino acids. Per the germline V gene, CDR1 is MRHNA and CDR2 is SNTAGT. This rearrangement joins TRBV6-4 to TRBJ2-3, with D perhaps TRBD2 (5 bases). This receptor was obtained from a woman aged 60 to 75 with head and neck cancer. Sequenced input: PBMCs. In nucleotides, the CDR3 is TGTGCCAGCAGTGACAACTACGGGGCAGATACGCAGTATTTT. The encoded protein is CASSDNYGADTQYF.